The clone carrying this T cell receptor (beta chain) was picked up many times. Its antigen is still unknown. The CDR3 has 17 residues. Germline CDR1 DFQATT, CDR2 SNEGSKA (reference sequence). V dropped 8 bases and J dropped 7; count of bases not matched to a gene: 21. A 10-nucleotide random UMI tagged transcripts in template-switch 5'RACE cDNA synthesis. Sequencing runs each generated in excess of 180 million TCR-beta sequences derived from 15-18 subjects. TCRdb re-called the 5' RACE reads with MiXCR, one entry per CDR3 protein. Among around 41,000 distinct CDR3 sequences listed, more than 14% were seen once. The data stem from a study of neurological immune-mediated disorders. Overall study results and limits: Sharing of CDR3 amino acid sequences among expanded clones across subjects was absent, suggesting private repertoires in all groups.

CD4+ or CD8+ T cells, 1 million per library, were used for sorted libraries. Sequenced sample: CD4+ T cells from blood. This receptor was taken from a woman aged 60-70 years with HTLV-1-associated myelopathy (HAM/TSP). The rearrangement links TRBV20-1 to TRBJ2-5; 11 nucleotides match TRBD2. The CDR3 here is CSTLGGLAAGAAGTQYF. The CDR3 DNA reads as TGCAGTACCCTAGGGGGACTAGCGGCGGGGGCCGCGGGGACCCAGTACTTC.